These 27 T cell receptor beta chains came from one sample sequenced in a study of T cell repertoires in cytomegalovirus infection (dated 2019 in TCRdb). Instrument on record: Illumina HiSeq 1500. TCRdb handled the public reads itself, with Q25 trimming in fastp and clone calling in MiXCR, and kept productive beta chains. Duplicate CDR3 protein sequences are folded into a single record with the most common DNA and genes. Across this sample there are tens of thousands of distinct CDR3 sequences, with about half seen only once. The ten biggest clones cover 85% to 95% of the sample. These TCRs are of unknown antigen specificity. The sample's treatment or condition, from its label and the paper: in vitro stimulation with specific CMV peptide epitopes to enrich CMV-specific T cells. The source was CD8+ T cells from cultured PBMCs, collected from culture after CMV antigen stimulation. These receptors were taken from a human donor in good health (CMV status not recorded). Some clones in this sample may be carry-over from other donors' samples.

This clonotype was counted ten times or more. The chain has TRBV7-2 and TRBJ2-1; TRBD1 or TRBD2 may be the D gene (5 bases each). The CDR3 has 14 amino acids. Trimming removed 5 bases at V and 8 bases at J, with 16 bases between. The V gene's germline CDR1 is SGHTA and CDR2 FQGNSA. The CDR3 here is CASSLGTYPYEQFF. The CDR3 region has the DNA TGTGCCAGCAGCCTCGGGACCTATCCCTATGAGCAGTTCTTC.

The chain couples TRBV15 to TRBJ2-7; a possible D gene is TRBD1 (6 bases). This CDR3 comprises 14 residues. The V gene's germline CDR1 is LNHNV and CDR2 YYDKDF (reference sequence). Trimming took off 3 bases at V and 2 bases at J, with 11 bases between the two ends. CDR3 protein: CATSRSDRTYEQYF. In DNA form, the CDR3 reads TGTGCCACCAGCAGGAGCGACAGGACCTACGAGCAGTACTTC.

This clonotype has just a few counts. The chain carries TRBV7-9 and TRBJ1-2, with D unclear. Germline lookup yields CDR1 SEHNR and CDR2 FQNEAQ (reference sequence). The V end was cut by 4 bases, the J end by 7 bases, with 13 bases between. CDR3 size: 13 residues. The CDR3: CASSSGRVVGYTF. CDR3 sequence (DNA): TGTGCCAGCAGCTCCGGGAGGGTCGTTGGCTACACCTTC.

The chain has TRBV19 and TRBJ2-5; D ambiguous. V lost 4 bases, J lost 7 bases, and 10 bases lay in between. Germline CDR1 reads LNHDA; CDR2 reads SQIVND (reference sequence). The CDR3 is made up of 12 amino acids. CDR3 loop: CASSRPEATQYF. The CDR3 nucleotides are TGTGCCAGTAGTAGACCAGAAGCGACCCAGTACTTC.

V usage is TRBV6-7 and J usage is TRBJ2-5, with D tentatively TRBD2 (5 bases). TRBV6-7 carries the ORF label, with uncertain function. The CDR3 consists of 16 residues. Trimming removed 4 bases at V and 1 base at J, with 16 bases between. CDR3 nucleotides: TGTGCCAGCAGTTCTAGCTCCCTCTCTATCCAAGAGACCCAGTACTTC. Translating it yields CASSSSSLSIQETQYF.

This clonotype was seen a handful of times. CDR3 loop: CASSNGPIPDTQYF. The DNA of the CDR3 is TGTGCCAGCAGCAATGGACCGATTCCGGATACGCAGTATTTT. The V and J genes are TRBV11-3 and TRBJ2-3; D not certain. This CDR3 comprises 14 residues. Looked up from germline, CDR1 is SGHNT and CDR2 is YENEEA. The germline V and J ends were trimmed by 5 bases and 6 bases, with 15 bases remaining between them.

V and J are TRBV7-9 and TRBJ2-7; TRBD1 matches 8 bases. Trimming took 5 bases from V and 2 from J; bases not matched to a gene: 5. The CDR3 runs 14 residues. CDR1 SEHNR and CDR2 FQNEAQ come from the germline V gene (reference sequence). The CDR3 bases are TGTGCCAGCAGCGACGGACAGGGCACCTACGAGCAGTACTTC. Its translation: CASSDGQGTYEQYF.

This clonotype showed up just a few times. The rearrangement joins TRBV15 to TRBJ2-1; no clear D. This CDR3 has 14 amino acids. V was trimmed by 0 bases and J by 8 bases, leaving 11 bases between them. Germline-derived CDR1 and CDR2 are LNHNV and YYDKDF (reference sequence). The CDR3 protein is CATSRERGSDEQFF. CDR3 in DNA: TGTGCCACCAGCAGAGAGCGAGGATCGGATGAGCAGTTCTTC.

The chain recombines TRBV7-9 with TRBJ1-1, with D perhaps matching TRBD1 (5 bases). The CDR3 is made up of 14 amino acids. The V and J ends lost 5 bases and 4 bases respectively, with 14 bases between them. Germline V CDR1 and CDR2: SEHNR, FQNEAQ (reference sequence). CDR3 in amino acids: CASSPGGGRTEAFF. The CDR3, as DNA: TGTGCCAGCAGCCCGGGGGGGGGACGCACTGAAGCTTTCTTT.

A remark on this clonotype: At one end, the junction sequence differs from germline, possibly due to a read error. The chain couples TRBV11-1 to TRBJ2-3, with TRBD1 matching over 12 bases. The CDR3 runs to 17 residues. Germline-derived CDR1 and CDR2 are SGHAT and FQDESV (reference sequence). The CDR3 sequence is CASSFLAGTGGTDTRYF. The CDR3 bases are TGTGCCAGCAGCTTCCTCGCCGGGACAGGGGGCACAGATACGCGGTATTTT.

This clonotype was observed at least ten times. J is TRBJ2-2 and V is TRBV7-8; D may be TRBD1 or TRBD2 (5 bases each). V was clipped by 0 bases and J by 0 bases, with 11 bases between them. The CDR3 length is 17 residues. Germline V CDR1 and CDR2: SGHVS, FQNEAQ. CDR3 residues: CASSLARAGPNTGELFF. CDR3 DNA sequence: TGTGCCAGCAGCTTAGCGCGGGCAGGGCCGAACACCGGGGAGCTGTTTTTT.

This clonotype came up once. This CDR3 reads CASSFRGAYNEQFF. The CDR3 bases are TGTGCCAGCAGTTTTCGGGGGGCCTACAATGAGCAGTTCTTC. The genes are TRBV27 and TRBJ2-1; 7 nucleotides agree with TRBD2. The CDR3 contains 14 residues. Trimming cost V 3 bases and J 2 bases; bases outside gene matches: 1. Germline CDR1 is MNHEY and CDR2 is SMNVEV (reference sequence).

This clonotype was recorded a few times. This chain links TRBV7-2 with TRBJ2-1; tentative D call: TRBD2 (7 bases). The CDR3 extends over 15 amino acids. V lost 3 bases, J lost 8 bases, and 17 bases lay in between. Germline V gene sequence: CDR1 SGHTA, CDR2 FQGNSA. The CDR3 DNA reads as TGTGCCAGCAGCTTGGGAGGGGGGCGAGTTGATGAGCAGTTCTTC. It specifies CASSLGGGRVDEQFF.

The chain couples TRBV28 to TRBJ1-5; weak D call: TRBD1 (6 bases). This CDR3 has 14 amino acids. The V gene's germline CDR1 is MDHEN and CDR2 SYDVKM. The V gene lost 2 bases and the J gene lost 4 bases, with 9 bases spanning the gap. CDR3 in DNA: TGTGCCAGCAGTTTACTCAGGGGTAATCAGCCCCAGCATTTT. Amino acids: CASSLLRGNQPQHF.

CDR3 nucleotides: TGTGCCACCTCTAGCGGGAAATCCCCGGATACGCAGTATTTT. Translation: CATSSGKSPDTQYF. The chain joins TRBV24-1 to TRBJ2-3, with 9 nucleotides matching TRBD2. The germline gives CDR1 KGHDR, CDR2 SFDVKD. The CDR3 runs 14 residues. The junction had 9 bases not matched to a gene; V was cut back by 9 bases and J by 6 bases.

This clonotype was picked up many times. CDR3 in amino acids: CASSWGQGRDGYTF. For the CDR3, the DNA is TGTGCCAGCAGCTGGGGACAGGGAAGGGATGGCTACACCTTC. V usage is TRBV7-9 and J usage is TRBJ1-2, with TRBD1 identical over 9 bases. The CDR3 contains 14 residues. Germline loops: CDR1 SEHNR, CDR2 FQNEAQ (reference sequence). V shed 4 bases and J 6 bases; nucleotides not matched to a gene: 6.

There are a few counts of this clonotype. The chain carries TRBV12-5 and TRBJ1-1, with 9 bases lining up with TRBD1. This CDR3 is built from 15 residues. The germline CDR1 and CDR2 sequences are LGHNT and FRNRAP. The junction had 13 bases not matched to a gene; V was cut back by 9 bases and J by 5 bases. The CDR3 nucleotides are TGTGCTAGGCCCTACACGGGACAGGGAAGGACTGAAGCTTTCTTT. Translation: CARPYTGQGRTEAFF.

This clonotype was seen more than once but under ten times. This chain joins TRBV27 and TRBJ2-7, with a weak D call TRBD1 (5 bases). Looked up from germline, CDR1 is MNHEY and CDR2 is SMNVEV (reference sequence). CDR3 length equals 16 residues. V was clipped by 0 bases and J by 2 bases, with 14 bases between them. The CDR3 DNA is TGTGCCAGCAGTTTATCAGGCAGGGCTACTCCCTACGAGCAGTACTTC. Its protein product is CASSLSGRATPYEQYF.

The V and J genes are TRBV18 and TRBJ2-7; 12 bases match TRBD1. CDR1 KGHSH and CDR2 LQKENI come from the germline V gene. The junction had 6 bases not matched to a gene; V was cut back by 5 bases and J by 4 bases. The CDR3 totals 15 residues. CDR3: CASSAPGQGAYEQYF. As DNA, the CDR3 is TGTGCCAGCTCAGCCCCGGGACAGGGGGCTTACGAGCAGTACTTC. The full variable domain, in which reference TRBV18 and TRBJ2-7 provide the parts outside the CDR3, is NAGVMQNPRHLVRRRGQEARLRCSPMKGHSHVYWYRQLPEEGLKFMVYLQKENIIDESGMPKERFSAEFPKEGPSILRIQQVVRGDSAAYFCASSAPGQGAYEQYFGPGTRLTVT.

This chain uses TRBV7-6 with TRBJ2-1, with 12 bases aligning to TRBD2. There are 17 residues in the CDR3. The germline V gene has CDR1 SGHVS and CDR2 FNYEAQ. Germline trimming cut 5 bases from V and 5 bases from J; bases unmatched to any gene: 10. Written as DNA, the CDR3 is TGTGCCAGCAGCACAAGACTAGCGGGAGTAACCCACAATGAGCAGTTCTTC. Protein: CASSTRLAGVTHNEQFF.

Concerning this clonotype: One end of the junction is discordant with germline, which a read error may explain. V usage is TRBV2 and J usage is TRBJ1-2; weak D call: TRBD1 (5 bases). Germline values: CDR1 SNHLY, CDR2 FYNNEI. The CDR3 runs 13 residues. The CDR3 DNA sequence: TGTGCCAGCAGTGAAGTCTACGGGGCCGGGAGCGCCTTC. As protein: CASSEVYGAGSAF.

V and J are TRBV20-1 and TRBJ1-5, with a tentative D call TRBD1 (5 bases). Trimming cost V 2 bases and J 1 base, with 9 bases left between them. Germline values: CDR1 DFQATT, CDR2 SNEGSKA (reference sequence). There are 14 residues in the CDR3. The CDR3 is CSARRRQSNQPQHF. In DNA, the CDR3 is TGCAGTGCTAGAAGGAGACAGAGCAATCAGCCCCAGCATTTT.

This clonotype has just a few counts. The rearrangement joins TRBV12-3 or TRBV12-4 to TRBJ2-7; 9 positions match TRBD1. CDR3 length: 13 residues. Unmatched junction bases numbered 3, after V lost 6 bases and J lost 3 bases. The CDR3 coding sequence is TGTGCCAGCAGCGACAGGGGGTACTACGAGCAGTACTTC. This codes for CASSDRGYYEQYF.

This clonotype was picked up a small number of times. The chain carries TRBV28 and TRBJ2-5; 13 bases align to TRBD2. V was pared by 7 bases and J by 4 bases, with 15 bases of the junction left unmatched. The CDR3 length is 18 residues. Germline V gene sequence: CDR1 MDHEN, CDR2 SYDVKM. The CDR3, as DNA: TGTGCCAGCACCCCCCCAAGGACTAGCGGGAGAATCGGAGAGACCCAGTACTTC. Protein: CASTPPRTSGRIGETQYF.

For the CDR3, the DNA is TGTGCTAGTGGTTTGGGGCAAAACTATGGCTACACCTTC. Translation: CASGLGQNYGYTF. V is TRBV12-5 and J is TRBJ1-2; D is unresolved. Trimming shortened V by 1 base and J by 2 bases, and 5 bases separated the two germline ends. Germline V lookup: CDR1 LGHNT, CDR2 FRNRAP. The CDR3 spans 13 residues.

V is TRBV12-3 or TRBV12-4 and J is TRBJ1-1; no definite D call. There are 14 residues in the CDR3. The germline V and J ends were trimmed by 2 bases and 4 bases, with 11 bases remaining between them. The CDR3 sequence: CASSLRASSTEAFF. In nucleotides, the CDR3 is TGTGCCAGCAGTTTAAGGGCCAGTAGCACTGAAGCTTTCTTT.

A few counts support this clonotype. J is TRBJ2-4 and V is TRBV6-1; D gene ambiguous. Trimming cost V 8 bases and J 6 bases, with 8 bases left between them. The germline V gene encodes CDR1 MNHNS and CDR2 SASEGT. The CDR3 loop spans 11 amino acids. The DNA for the CDR3 is TGTGCCAGCCCACGTGGAAACATTCAGTACTTC. Translating gives CASPRGNIQYF.